Each of the 20 T cell receptor beta chains below was sequenced from the same sample in a study of T cell clonality in common variable immunodeficiency. Assay: immunoSEQ multiplex PCR; the TCRdb copy retains only in-frame clones and omits some. The specimen has over 30,000 clones, none found just once. Sequenced input: peripheral blood mononuclear cells. The receptors shown here come from a person aged 18-70 years in good health.

This clone was seen many times. The CDR3 DNA, read in part, is TGCGCCAGCAGCTTGGGGGGGACAGGGCTCATGAACACTGAA. Its protein is CASSLGGTGLMNTE. The whole CDR3 protein reads CASSLGGTGLMNTEAFF. The J gene is TRBJ1-1, the V gene TRBV5-1; 9 nucleotides align to TRBD1. The CDR3 end lies 3 residues beyond the end of the read and is filled in from the germline J gene. The CDR3 has 17 amino acids. V trimming: 0 bases; J trimming: 0 bases; junction bases outside the gene matches: 6. CDR1 and CDR2 (germline): SGHRS, YFSETQ.

A remark on this clone: The DNA ends 3 residues before the CDR3 does, and the rest of the CDR3 is filled in from the germline J gene. V and J are TRBV5-1 and TRBJ2-5; no reliable D call. Per the germline V gene, CDR1 is SGHRS and CDR2 is YFSETQ. The CDR3 sequence is 15 residues long. The CDR3: CASSLEVPSTDTQYF. The covered CDR3 bases are TGCGCCAGCAGCTTGGAAGTCCCCTCCACAGATACC. Complete variable domain (other parts from reference TRBV5-1 and TRBJ2-5): KAGVTQTPRYLIKTRGQQVTLSCSPISGHRSVSWYQQTPGQGLQFLFEYFSETQRNKGNFPGRFSGRQFSNSRSEMNVSTLELGDSALYLCASSLEVPSTDTQYFGPGTRLLVL.

This clone was observed at least ten times. Coverage ceases 3 residues before the CDR3 finishes, and the germline J gene fills in the end. The chain combines TRBV5-5 with TRBJ1-2; the D gene is possibly TRBD1 (5 bases). The CDR3 loop spans 13 amino acids. The V gene's germline CDR1 is SGHKS and CDR2 YYEKEE (reference sequence). The V gene lost 2 bases and the J gene lost 2 bases, with 7 bases spanning the gap. The CDR3 sequence is CASSLQVNYGYTF. The covered CDR3 bases are TGTGCCAGCAGCTTACAGGTGAACTATGGC.

The table lists this clone with many counts. The CDR3 loop is CASSWGQGNAGELFF. The CDR3 bases that were read are TGTGCCAGCAGTTGGGGACAGGGTAATGCCGGGGAG. The chain couples TRBV27 to TRBJ2-2, with 9 bases identical to TRBD1. The read ends 3 residues before the CDR3 terminus; that terminus is restored from the germline J gene. The CDR3 is made up of 15 amino acids. The germline CDR1 and CDR2 sequences are MNHEY and SMNVEV (reference sequence). Trimming removed 4 bases from V and 6 bases from J; junction bases left unmatched: 6.

In its sample, this clone was seen many times. Read sequence stops 3 residues before the CDR3 end, and the germline J gene provides the missing end. The chain employs TRBV6-2 or TRBV6-3 and TRBJ2-1, with TRBD1 as a possible D gene (6 bases). V shed 7 bases and J shed 7 bases, with 23 bases lying between them. CDR1 and CDR2 from the germline V gene are MNHEY and SVGEGT. The CDR3 contains 16 residues. The part of the CDR3 DNA that was read is TGTGCCAGCATCCTTACCCCCGGGACAAGGAGGAATGAG. It specifies CASILTPGTRRNE. The full CDR3 reads CASILTPGTRRNEQFF.

This clone was found many times. The DNA read from the CDR3 is TGTGCCAGCAGCCCCCCCGCTTTTGGCAGGGCTGACACCGGGGAG. Its translation is CASSPPAFGRADTGE. The entire CDR3 protein is CASSPPAFGRADTGELFF. The rearrangement uses TRBV7-3 and TRBJ2-2; tentatively, D is TRBD1 (5 bases). Coverage ceases 3 residues before the CDR3 finishes, and the germline J gene fills in the end. The CDR3 loop spans 18 amino acids. Per the germline V gene, CDR1 is SGHTA and CDR2 is FQGTGA. V gave up 5 bases and J gave up 3 bases, with 22 bases separating them.

In regard to this clone: The read stops 3 residues short of the end of the CDR3; the missing end is completed from the germline J gene. The chain has TRBV5-8 and TRBJ1-1; D remains unclear. Germline V gene lookup returns CDR1 SGHTS and CDR2 YDEGEE. This CDR3 is built from 14 residues. Between the trimmed V and J ends, which lost 5 bases and 1 base, there was a span of 12 bases. Incomplete CDR3 DNA: TGTGCCAGCAGTCGTGGGCCGGAGAACACTGAA. This gives the protein CASSRGPENTE. The whole CDR3 reads CASSRGPENTEAFF.

This clone occurred many times. The DNA ends 3 residues before the CDR3 does, and the rest of the CDR3 is filled in from the germline J gene. V and J are TRBV29-1 and TRBJ1-1, with 9 bases identical to TRBD1. V dropped 7 bases and J dropped 1; count of bases not matched to a gene: 4. Germline CDR1 is SQVTM and CDR2 is ANQGSEA. The CDR3 runs to 13 residues. The DNA read from the CDR3 is TGCAGCGCTAGGGGACAGGGGAACACTGAA. It translates to CSARGQGNTE. The entire CDR3 is CSARGQGNTEAFF.

This clone has ten or more counts. The CDR3 reads CASSAQGAYEQYF. The DNA read from the CDR3 is TGTGCCAGCAGCGCGCAGGGGGCGTACGAG. The chain carries TRBV9 and TRBJ2-7; 8 positions agree with TRBD1. Read sequence stops 3 residues before the CDR3 end, and the germline J gene provides the missing end. Unmatched junction bases numbered 3, after V lost 3 bases and J lost 4 bases. There are 13 residues in the CDR3. Germline assignment: CDR1 SGDLS and CDR2 YYNGEE.

This clone was detected ten times or more. The CDR3 extends 3 residues past the end of the read, so its final part is completed from the germline J gene. V gene TRBV2 combines with J gene TRBJ1-2; D remains unclear. The germline V and J ends were trimmed by 2 bases and 4 bases, with 17 bases remaining between them. CDR1 is SNHLY and CDR2 is FYNNEI in the germline V gene. The CDR3 is 16 amino acids. CDR3 amino acids: CASSEIDVGSSYGYTF. The covered CDR3 bases are TGTGCCAGCAGTGAAATCGATGTGGGCTCCAGCTATGGC.

In this sample, this clone turned up a few times. The CDR3 is cut off 3 residues early in the read; its end comes from the germline J gene. The chain is built from TRBV7-8 and TRBJ2-3; 8 bases fit TRBD1. The CDR3 has 17 residues. The V gene's germline CDR1 is SGHVS and CDR2 FQNEAQ. The CDR3 DNA, read in part, is TGTGCCAGCAGCCCTAGGAGGGGCCAGGGGGCGGATCAGCCG. Its protein is CASSPRRGQGADQP. The whole CDR3 sequence is CASSPRRGQGADQPQYF. Drawing the rest from reference TRBV7-8 and TRBJ2-3, the complete variable domain is GAGVSQSPRYKVAKRGQDVALRCDPISGHVSLFWYQQALGQGPEFLTYFQNEAQLDKSGLPSDRFFAERPEGSVSTLKIQRTQQEDSAVYLCASSPRRGQGADQPQYFGPGTRLTVL.

In its sample, this clone was seen many times. With the read ending 3 residues before the CDR3 end, the germline J gene is used to fill in that end. The rearrangement links TRBV20-1 to TRBJ2-1; D unresolved. V dropped 6 bases and J dropped 8 bases, with 11 bases sitting between them. CDR1 DFQATT and CDR2 SNEGSKA come from the germline V gene (reference sequence). The CDR3 extends over 11 amino acids. The CDR3 protein is CSAPRRDEQFF. CDR3 DNA (partial): TGCAGTGCCCCACGTAGGGATGAG.

In its sample, this clone was seen many times. The DNA ends 3 residues before the CDR3 does, and the rest of the CDR3 is filled in from the germline J gene. The chain joins TRBV5-5 to TRBJ2-7; a possible D gene is TRBD1 (5 bases). V lost 0 bases to trimming and J lost 2 bases, with 9 bases between them. The CDR3 loop spans 14 amino acids. Germline V gives CDR1 SGHKS, CDR2 YYEKEE (reference sequence). CDR3 DNA (partial): TGTGCCAGCAGCTTGGGTCAGGACACCTACGAG. Its translation is CASSLGQDTYE. The whole CDR3 sequence is CASSLGQDTYEQYF.

Within the sample, this clone is medium-sized. The CDR3 is cut off 3 residues early in the read; its end comes from the germline J gene. This rearrangement joins TRBV20-1 to TRBJ1-3; 8 nucleotides match TRBD1. The CDR3 is made up of 14 amino acids. V was clipped by 2 bases and J by 3 bases; unmatched bases: 3. The germline gives CDR1 DFQATT, CDR2 SNEGSKA (reference sequence). The covered CDR3 bases are TGCAGTGCTAGACACAGGGGGGGTGGAAACACC. This sequence encodes CSARHRGGGNT. The entire CDR3 is CSARHRGGGNTIYF.

This clone was counted ten times or more. The read terminates 3 residues before the CDR3 end, so the remaining end is supplied by the germline J gene. This chain connects TRBV20-1 to TRBJ2-7; D gene uncertain. Germline V gives CDR1 DFQATT, CDR2 SNEGSKA (reference sequence). The CDR3 spans 12 residues. With 3 bases removed from V and 3 bases from J, the gap between germline ends came to 9 bases. The CDR3 bases that were read are TGCAGTGCTAGCGAACGCGGCTACGAG. This sequence encodes CSASERGYE. In full, the CDR3 reads CSASERGYEQYF.

This clone was seen many times. The CDR3 end falls 3 residues outside the read, so it is completed with the germline J gene. The rearrangement links TRBV29-1 to TRBJ1-1, with a tentative D call TRBD1 (6 bases). Germline V lookup: CDR1 SQVTM, CDR2 ANQGSEA. Trimming took off 7 bases at V and 5 bases at J, with 11 bases between the two ends. The CDR3 has 11 residues. Incomplete CDR3 DNA: TGCAGCGGGTTCAGGGGTACTGAA. Protein product: CSGFRGTE. The whole CDR3 reads CSGFRGTEAFF.

To note about this clone: The CDR3 is cut off 3 residues early in the read; its end comes from the germline J gene. The rearrangement uses TRBV7-2 and TRBJ2-4; TRBD2 agrees at 9 bases. The V gene's germline CDR1 is SGHTA and CDR2 FQGNSA. The CDR3 is made up of 14 amino acids. V was pared by 1 base and J by 6 bases, with 1 base of the junction left unmatched. The DNA read from the CDR3 is TGTGCCAGCAGCTTAGGAGCGGGAGGAAACATT. Translation: CASSLGAGGNI. The entire CDR3 reads CASSLGAGGNIQYF. The full variable domain, its missing parts supplied by reference TRBV7-2 and TRBJ2-4, is GAGVSQSPSNKVTEKGKDVELRCDPISGHTALYWYRQSLGQGLEFLIYFQGNSAPDKSGLPSDRFSAERTGGSVSTLTIQRTQQEDSAVYLCASSLGAGGNIQYFGAGTRLSVL.

A few counts support this clone. The read ends 3 residues shy of where the CDR3 ends; the end is completed using the germline J gene. The J gene is TRBJ1-5, the V gene TRBV18, with TRBD1 matching over 8 bases. V lost 6 bases to trimming and J lost 0 bases; unmatched junction nucleotides: 4. The CDR3 is made up of 15 amino acids. CDR1 is KGHSH and CDR2 is LQKENI in the germline V gene. CDR3 residues: CASSFGTGSNQPQHF. The covered CDR3 bases are TGTGCCAGCTCGTTCGGGACAGGTAGCAATCAGCCC.

This clone was observed many times. The read stops 3 residues short of the end of the CDR3; the missing end is completed from the germline J gene. V gene TRBV5-1 combines with J gene TRBJ2-2; TRBD1 matches at 7 bases. Germline V gene data show CDR1 as SGHRS and CDR2 as YFSETQ. This CDR3 comprises 15 residues. Unmatched junction bases numbered 7, after V lost 7 bases and J lost 1 base. The CDR3 region is CASSYRTGNTGELFF. Partial CDR3 DNA: TGCGCCAGCTCCTATCGGACAGGGAACACCGGGGAG.

This clone was recorded at least ten times. The CDR3 end is not reached by the read, which stops 3 residues before it; the germline J gene fills it in. J is TRBJ2-2 and V is TRBV7-2, with D possibly being TRBD1 (6 bases). CDR3 length: 14 residues. The germline gives CDR1 SGHTA, CDR2 FQGNSA. The CDR3: CASSSSGQKEKLFF. CDR3 DNA, as far as it was read: TGTGCCAGCAGCTCTAGTGGACAGAAAGAAAAG.